Shown below are 8 T cell receptor beta chains from a single sample sequenced in a study of CD8 T cells in Susac syndrome. Reverse transcription of roughly 0.5 to 1 ug RNA was carried out with random hexamers. MiXCR, run by TCRdb on the immunoSEQ multiplex PCR reads, gives a single entry per CDR3 protein. The sample has fewer than 250,000 distinct CDR3 sequences, about 93% seen once. Sequenced: CD4+ T cells from PBMCs. The origin of the receptors is a human donor in good health.

The chain has TRBV7-8 and TRBJ2-1; 7 nucleotides agree with TRBD1. V shed 5 bases, J shed 5 bases, and the junction held 12 bases outside the gene matches. This CDR3 comprises 16 residues. Germline CDR1 and CDR2: SGHVS and FQNEAQ. The DNA for the CDR3 is TGTGCCAGCAGCCGTCCGAGGACAGGTAGCCACAATGAGCAGTTCTTC. Translated: CASSRPRTGSHNEQFF.

The chain has TRBV20-1 and TRBJ2-5; 8 bases align to TRBD2. Germline loops: CDR1 DFQATT, CDR2 SNEGSKA (reference sequence). There are 14 residues in the CDR3. V lost 6 bases to trimming and J lost 7 bases; unmatched junction nucleotides: 13. Here the CDR3 reads CSAPAGAGVGTQYF. The CDR3 DNA reads as TGCAGTGCCCCAGCGGGGGCGGGAGTGGGGACCCAGTACTTC.

J is TRBJ1-3 and V is TRBV6-5, with 7 nucleotides matching TRBD1. The CDR3 totals 15 residues. The V gene end was trimmed by 10 bases and the J gene end by 1 base; junction bases not matched to a gene: 10. Germline lookup yields CDR1 MNHEY and CDR2 SVGAGI. The CDR3 loop is CAKTRPGGSGNTIYF. Here the CDR3 DNA reads TGTGCCAAAACAAGGCCAGGGGGGTCTGGAAACACCATATATTTT.

The chain is built from TRBV3-1 and TRBJ1-4; no definite D call. The CDR3 spans 15 residues. The ends were cut back, 4 bases at V and 4 bases at J, with 13 bases in the middle. Looked up from germline, CDR1 is LGHDT and CDR2 is YNNKEL (reference sequence). The CDR3, as DNA: TGTGCCAGCAGCCTCCCCGGGAGAAATAATGAAAAACTGTTTTTT. It codes for CASSLPGRNNEKLFF.

V gene TRBV7-8 combines with J gene TRBJ2-2, with a weak D call TRBD1 (6 bases). Deletions cut 1 base from V and 2 bases from J, with 17 bases between. The CDR3 runs 18 residues. Germline V CDR1 and CDR2: SGHVS, FQNEAQ. Here the CDR3 DNA reads TGTGCCAGCAGCTTAGTCTTTTTCCGGGACACCAACACCGGGGAGCTGTTTTTT. This codes for CASSLVFFRDTNTGELFF. Supplemented by reference TRBV7-8 and TRBJ2-2, the full variable domain reads GAGVSQSPRYKVAKRGQDVALRCDPISGHVSLFWYQQALGQGPEFLTYFQNEAQLDKSGLPSDRFFAERPEGSVSTLKIQRTQQEDSAVYLCASSLVFFRDTNTGELFFGEGSRLTVL.

The chain uses TRBV2 and TRBJ1-6, with 9 bases that match TRBD1. The V and J ends lost 6 bases and 8 bases, in that order; junction bases with no gene match: 5. There are 14 residues in the CDR3. CDR1 SNHLY and CDR2 FYNNEI come from the germline V gene. In DNA, the CDR3 is TGTGCCAGCAGCACCCGGGACAGGGATTCACCCCTCCACTTT. Its protein product is CASSTRDRDSPLHF.

This chain's CDR3 is CASSNGGQLAPKRQETQYF. In DNA, the CDR3 is TGTGCCAGCAGCAACGGGGGACAACTTGCCCCAAAGCGCCAAGAGACCCAGTACTTC. The rearrangement links TRBV6-1 to TRBJ2-5; D is possibly TRBD1 or TRBD2 (6 bases each). V lost 6 bases to trimming and J lost 1 base, with 27 bases between them. CDR3 size: 19 residues. The germline V gene has CDR1 MNHNS and CDR2 SASEGT.

This chain connects TRBV12-3 or TRBV12-4 to TRBJ1-5; D is unclear. V gave up 6 bases and J gave up 11 bases, with 14 bases separating them. The CDR3 is made up of 12 amino acids. The CDR3 DNA follows: TGTGCCAGCAGCCCCGCCGGAAGATCCCAGCATTTT. This gives the protein CASSPAGRSQHF.